The 6 T cell receptor beta chains listed next were all sequenced from one sample in a study of T cells in Graves' hyperthyroidism and ophthalmopathy. The TCR beta CDR3 regions underwent amplification using RNA transcripts as the source. The TCR CDR3 first-round RT-PCR relied on the HTBI primer set. TCRdb ran MiXCR on the multiplex PCR reads and lists one entry per CDR3 protein. This table has roughly 840,000 distinct CDR3 sequences, about 38% appearing once. The sequencing input was blood. The receptor source for this set is a man between 18 and 29 years old with Graves' hyperthyroidism.

This clonotype appeared many times. The chain uses TRBV19 and TRBJ1-5; 9 bases line up with TRBD1. V shed 5 bases, J shed 3 bases, and the junction held 2 bases outside the gene matches. This CDR3 has 14 residues. CDR1 and CDR2 from the germline V gene are LNHDA and SQIVND (reference sequence). CDR3: CASSGTGYNQPQHF. CDR3 coding DNA: TGTGCCAGTAGTGGGACAGGGTACAATCAGCCCCAGCATTTT.

The J gene is TRBJ1-5, the V gene TRBV12-3 or TRBV12-4; 7 bases agree with TRBD1. There are 14 residues in the CDR3. The V gene end was trimmed by 6 bases and the J gene end by 7 bases; junction bases not matched to a gene: 9. Written as DNA, the CDR3 is TGTGCCAGCAGCCCCGAGACAGGGTACCAGCCCCAGCATTTT. Its protein product is CASSPETGYQPQHF.

This clonotype came up many times. The chain uses TRBV2 and TRBJ1-2, with D hard to call. The length of the CDR3 is 13 residues. CDR1 is SNHLY, CDR2 FYNNEI, per germline. Trimming took 0 bases from V and 5 from J, leaving 7 bases between them. DNA for the CDR3: TGTGCCAGCAGTGAAGCGAAACGATATGGCTACACCTTC. Its protein product is CASSEAKRYGYTF.

This clonotype is a singleton in its sample. Sequence at one end of the junction differs from germline and may be a read error. The chain joins TRBV10-2 to TRBJ2-2; the D gene could be TRBD1 or TRBD2 (5 bases each). Germline CDR1 is WSHSY and CDR2 is SAAADI. The CDR3 contains 16 residues. This CDR3 reads CASSLGDEANTGELFF. The DNA for the CDR3 is TGTGCCAGCAGTCTAGGGGACGAAGCGAACACCGGGGAGCTGTTTTTT.

The chain recombines TRBV11-2 with TRBJ1-2; TRBD1 aligns across 9 bases. The CDR3 totals 15 residues. V lost 2 bases to trimming and J lost 3 bases; unmatched junction nucleotides: 4. Per the germline V gene, CDR1 is SGHAT and CDR2 is FQNNGV. CDR3 residues: CASSLLTGGDYGYTF. CDR3 coding DNA: TGTGCCAGCAGCTTACTGACAGGGGGAGACTATGGCTACACCTTC.

Regarding this clonotype: As the CDR3 is not closed by the conserved phenylalanine or tryptophan, this likely results from a read error. This chain links TRBV2 with TRBJ2-5; D is ambiguous. Germline V CDR1 and CDR2: SNHLY, FYNNEI. The CDR3 consists of 11 residues. V lost 6 bases, J lost 2 bases, and 4 bases lay in between. The CDR3, as DNA: TGTGCCAGCAGCGCACAAGAGACCCAGTACCTC. Its translation is CASSAQETQYL.